The next 29 T cell receptor beta chains were all read from a single sample in a study of T cells in Graves' hyperthyroidism and ophthalmopathy. What was amplified from RNA transcripts were TCR beta CDR3 regions. An initial round of RT-PCR targeting the TCR CDR3 relied on the HTBI primer set. TCRdb reprocessed the multiplex PCR reads with MiXCR, giving one entry per CDR3 protein. The sample comprises roughly 100,000 distinct CDR3 sequences, 47% of which are singletons, and roughly 26% rests with the top ten. Sample: blood. These receptors came from a man aged 35 to 55 with Graves' hyperthyroidism.

This clonotype was recorded at least ten times. V usage is TRBV10-3 and J usage is TRBJ2-5; 9 bases match TRBD2. Germline V lookup: CDR1 ENHRY, CDR2 SYGVKD. With 6 bases clipped from V and 1 base from J, the junction kept 9 bases outside the gene matches. CDR3 size: 16 residues. CDR3 amino acids: CAISVGLAGLQETQYF. Written as DNA, the CDR3 is TGTGCCATCAGCGTTGGGCTAGCGGGACTCCAAGAGACCCAGTACTTC.

The chain joins TRBV9 to TRBJ1-1; the D gene is possibly TRBD1 (5 bases). V lost 0 bases and J lost 8, with 8 bases in between. The CDR3 is 12 residues long. Germline values: CDR1 SGDLS, CDR2 YYNGEE. The CDR3 sequence is CASSVGGEEAFF. In DNA form, the CDR3 reads TGTGCCAGCAGCGTAGGGGGGGAAGAAGCTTTCTTT.

This clonotype was seen many times. The chain carries TRBV12-3 or TRBV12-4 and TRBJ1-1; D ambiguous. The CDR3 loop spans 15 amino acids. V was trimmed by 6 bases and J by 1 base, leaving 15 bases between them. CDR3 protein: CASRPDRQQNTEAFF. CDR3 nucleotides: TGTGCCAGCAGGCCTGATCGGCAGCAGAACACTGAAGCTTTCTTT.

This clonotype occurred many times. The J gene is TRBJ2-7, the V gene TRBV10-2; possible D gene TRBD1, 6 bases. Trimming took 1 base from V and 3 from J, leaving 13 bases between them. Germline V gene data show CDR1 as WSHSY and CDR2 as SAAADI. CDR3 size: 15 residues. CDR3 nucleotide sequence: TGCGCCAGCAGTGAGTTTCCGGGACAACACTACGAGCAGTACTTC. This codes for CASSEFPGQHYEQYF.

CDR3 amino acids: CASSPGTDSYGYTF. The CDR3 nucleotides read TGTGCCAGCTCACCGGGGACGGACTCCTATGGCTACACCTTC. The chain recombines TRBV7-8 with TRBJ1-2, with a tentative D call TRBD1 (5 bases). Trimming removed 8 bases at V and 4 bases at J, with 17 bases between. The CDR3 is 14 amino acids. Germline lookup yields CDR1 SGHVS and CDR2 FQNEAQ. The variable domain in full, with the rest retrieved from reference TRBV7-8 and TRBJ1-2, is GAGVSQSPRYKVAKRGQDVALRCDPISGHVSLFWYQQALGQGPEFLTYFQNEAQLDKSGLPSDRFFAERPEGSVSTLKIQRTQQEDSAVYLCASSPGTDSYGYTFGSGTRLTVV.

The chain has TRBV20-1 and TRBJ2-5; a possible D gene is TRBD1 (5 bases). Germline CDR1 is DFQATT and CDR2 is SNEGSKA (reference sequence). Trimming took off 3 bases at V and 5 bases at J, with 10 bases between the two ends. This CDR3 is built from 12 residues. The CDR3 sequence is CSARGQVETQYF. CDR3 sequence (DNA): TGCAGTGCTAGGGGGCAGGTGGAGACCCAGTACTTC.

The chain couples TRBV29-1 to TRBJ2-7, with TRBD1 matching over 10 bases. Germline V lookup: CDR1 SQVTM, CDR2 ANQGSEA. This CDR3 has 13 amino acids. The CDR3 sequence: CSDEDRGRYEQYF. As DNA, the CDR3 is TGCAGTGACGAGGACAGGGGGAGGTACGAGCAGTACTTC.

Details on this clonotype: This clone may be a read error of a much larger clone one base away. The gene calls are TRBV10-2 and TRBJ1-5, with no clear D. CDR1 and CDR2 from the germline V gene are WSHSY and SAAADI. This CDR3 spans 15 amino acids. V was pared by 6 bases and J by 0 bases, with 12 bases between. Here the CDR3 reads CASSQEPHSNQPQHF. Here the CDR3 DNA reads TGCGCCAGCAGCCAAGAACCTCATAGCAATCAGCCCCAGCATTTT.

This chain joins TRBV2 and TRBJ1-6; a possible D gene is TRBD1 (6 bases). CDR1 and CDR2 (germline): SNHLY, FYNNEI. Trimming pared 2 bases from V and 13 bases from J, leaving 18 bases between. This CDR3 spans 15 amino acids. The CDR3 DNA reads as TGTGCCAGCAGTGAATGGGCCGGGACATATCAGCCCCTCCACTTT. As protein: CASSEWAGTYQPLHF.

This clonotype has ten or more counts. The CDR3 is CASTTSGNTGELFF. CDR3 coding DNA: TGCGCCAGCACAACTAGCGGTAACACCGGGGAGCTGTTTTTT. V gene TRBV5-1 combines with J gene TRBJ2-2; TRBD2 matches 8 bases. The CDR3 spans 14 residues. Germline V lookup: CDR1 SGHRS, CDR2 YFSETQ. V gave up 6 bases and J gave up 2 bases; unmatched junction bases: 3.

There are many counts of this clonotype. The V gene is TRBV6-2 or TRBV6-3, the J gene TRBJ2-1, with D uncertain. CDR3 length: 15 amino acids. Trimming stripped 6 bases from V and 0 bases from J, with 12 bases between. Germline V lookup: CDR1 MNHEY, CDR2 SVGEGT. Written as DNA, the CDR3 is TGTGCCAGCAGCCCACAGAGGTCCTCCTACAATGAGCAGTTCTTC. It encodes CASSPQRSSYNEQFF.

Comments on this clonotype: This may come from a read error, since a much larger clone is one base off. The V and J genes are TRBV4-1 and TRBJ1-2; tentatively, D is TRBD1 (6 bases). The length of the CDR3 is 15 residues. The germline V gene has CDR1 MGHRA and CDR2 YSYEKL. V was pared by 0 bases and J by 7 bases, with 15 bases between. In DNA form, the CDR3 reads TGCGCCAGCAGCCAAGATTGGGGGCACGAGGGTGGCTACACCTTC. It specifies CASSQDWGHEGGYTF.

V is TRBV3-2 and J is TRBJ1-3. TRBV3-2 is a recognized pseudogene. This CDR3 has 14 amino acids. In DNA, the CDR3 is TGTGCCAGCAGCCAAGGGGCATCTGGAAACACCATATATTTT. Protein sequence: CASSQGASGNTIYF.

This clonotype appeared a few times. Its ends do not fully match the called genes, so a read error is possible. The chain combines TRBV9 with TRBJ2-4, with 13 bases lining up with TRBD2. This CDR3 has 15 amino acids. Germline loops: CDR1 SGDLS, CDR2 YYNGEE. The CDR3 is CASSGPGTSGERMHF. The CDR3 DNA sequence: TGTGCCAGCAGCGGCCCTGGGACTAGCGGGGAACGAATGCACTTC.

The rearrangement links TRBV7-2 to TRBJ2-1; TRBD1 aligns across 7 bases. This CDR3 is 14 amino acids long. Germline V gene lookup returns CDR1 SGHTA and CDR2 FQGNSA. J gave up 6 bases and V 4 bases, and 6 bases lay outside the gene matches. The CDR3 bases are TGTGCCAGCAGCTCAACAGGGGTGGGCAATGAGCAGTTCTTC. Translated, it gives CASSSTGVGNEQFF.

This chain links TRBV5-1 with TRBJ2-3; TRBD2 is a possible D gene (6 bases). CDR3 size: 15 residues. Germline values: CDR1 SGHRS, CDR2 YFSETQ. Trimming shortened V by 4 bases and J by 2 bases, and 14 bases separated the two germline ends. CDR3 sequence reads: CASSIEGLITDTQYF. CDR3 bases: TGCGCCAGCAGCATAGAGGGACTCATCACAGATACGCAGTATTTT.

As concerns this clonotype: This clone may be a read error of a much larger clone one base away. The gene calls are TRBV10-3 and TRBJ1-4; no firm D call. V lost 4 bases and J lost 6, with 15 bases in between. Germline V gives CDR1 ENHRY, CDR2 SYGVKD. This CDR3 has 15 amino acids. The CDR3 region is CAISALGFSDEKLFF. DNA of the CDR3: TGTGCCATCAGTGCCCTGGGATTCTCGGATGAAAAACTGTTTTTT.

The sample holds many counts of this clonotype. The chain carries TRBV20-1 and TRBJ1-6; the D is unclear. Germline CDR1 DFQATT, CDR2 SNEGSKA (reference sequence). CDR3 length: 14 amino acids. The ends were cut back, 4 bases at V and 5 bases at J, with 12 bases in the middle. CDR3 DNA: TGCAGTGCTATTGGACGGCCTAATAATTCACCCCTCCACTTT. Protein sequence: CSAIGRPNNSPLHF.

Ten or more counts support this clonotype. The chain links TRBV19 to TRBJ2-5; TRBD1 matches at 8 bases. The CDR3 extends over 18 amino acids. V dropped 4 bases and J dropped 2; count of bases not matched to a gene: 15. Germline CDR1 LNHDA, CDR2 SQIVND (reference sequence). The CDR3 protein is CASSKRTGRIEGQETQYF. DNA for the CDR3: TGTGCCAGTAGTAAGCGGACAGGGAGAATTGAGGGTCAAGAGACCCAGTACTTC.

This clonotype was recorded many times. This chain connects TRBV12-3 or TRBV12-4 to TRBJ2-2, with D uncertain. Trimming stripped 5 bases from V and 4 bases from J, with 8 bases between. The CDR3 has 13 residues. The CDR3 nucleotides are TGTGCCAGCAGTCCCGATAGCACCGGGGAGCTGTTTTTT. As protein: CASSPDSTGELFF.

This clonotype was counted at least ten times. The rearrangement joins TRBV20-1 to TRBJ1-1; 7 bases fit TRBD1. This CDR3 has 14 amino acids. Germline CDR1 is DFQATT and CDR2 is SNEGSKA (reference sequence). V lost 5 bases, J lost 0 bases, and 6 bases stayed unmatched. In DNA, the CDR3 is TGCAGTGCTGGAACAGGGGACGTGAACACTGAAGCTTTCTTT. As protein: CSAGTGDVNTEAFF.

This clonotype appeared a single time. The chain carries TRBV24-1 and TRBJ2-1, with 12 bases that match TRBD2. Trimming cost V 3 bases and J 2 bases; bases outside gene matches: 19. Germline V gene lookup returns CDR1 KGHDR and CDR2 SFDVKD. The CDR3 runs to 22 residues. CDR3 bases: TGTGCCACCAGTGATACATCTCGGGACAGGAGACTAGCGGGAGCTGCCTACAATGAGCAGTTCTTC. Translated: CATSDTSRDRRLAGAAYNEQFF.

The rearrangement uses TRBV18 and TRBJ2-5; 11 bases line up with TRBD1. Germline lookup yields CDR1 KGHSH and CDR2 LQKENI. V lost 5 bases, J lost 4 bases, and 3 bases stayed unmatched. This CDR3 region has 14 residues. CDR3 loop: CASSSGQGGETQYF. CDR3 nucleotides: TGTGCCAGCTCATCGGGACAGGGGGGAGAGACCCAGTACTTC.

This clonotype was observed at least ten times. At one end, the junction sequence differs from germline, possibly due to a read error. The chain uses TRBV20-1 and TRBJ2-2; D is ambiguous. The CDR3 loop spans 13 amino acids. Germline CDR1 is DFQATT and CDR2 is SNEGSKA (reference sequence). The CDR3 is CSARRRNAGELFF. Here the CDR3 DNA reads TGCAGTGCTAGGAGGCGGAACGCCGGGGAGCTGTTTTTT.

Ten or more counts support this clonotype. The DNA for the CDR3 is TGCAGTGCTATACAGAACCTTAACACCGGGGAGCTGTTTTTT. As protein: CSAIQNLNTGELFF. V gene TRBV20-1 combines with J gene TRBJ2-2; the D is unclear. V was clipped by 4 bases and J by 2 bases, with 11 bases between them. Germline V lookup: CDR1 DFQATT, CDR2 SNEGSKA (reference sequence). CDR3 length: 14 residues.

This clonotype has more than one count but fewer than ten. The V and J genes are TRBV30 and TRBJ2-5, with D maybe TRBD2 (5 bases). The CDR3 loop spans 14 amino acids. Germline-derived CDR1 and CDR2 are GTSNPN and SVGIG (reference sequence). Between the trimmed V and J ends, which lost 0 bases and 1 base, there was a span of 9 bases. The CDR3 sequence is CAWSVGSGQETQYF. In DNA, the CDR3 is TGTGCCTGGAGTGTAGGGAGCGGCCAAGAGACCCAGTACTTC.

Ten or more counts support this clonotype. CDR3 nucleotides: TGCGCCAGCAGCTTCGCAGGGGCTAATGAAAAACTGTTTTTT. Translated, it gives CASSFAGANEKLFF. V gene TRBV5-1 combines with J gene TRBJ1-4; tentatively, D is TRBD1 (6 bases). The CDR3 runs 14 residues. V lost 2 bases and J lost 3, with 8 bases in between. Germline CDR1 and CDR2: SGHRS and YFSETQ.

This clonotype was seen repeatedly, ten times or more. The chain uses TRBV20-1 and TRBJ1-4; D is undetermined. The V gene's germline CDR1 is DFQATT and CDR2 SNEGSKA (reference sequence). There are 11 residues in the CDR3. The V and J ends lost 1 base and 8 bases respectively, with 5 bases between them. In nucleotides, the CDR3 is TGCAGTGCTAGAGTACGCGAAAAACTGTTTTTT. Its translation: CSARVREKLFF.

J is TRBJ1-1 and V is TRBV10-3; D is unclear. Germline lookup yields CDR1 ENHRY and CDR2 SYGVKD. V gave up 2 bases and J gave up 7 bases, with 14 bases separating them. This CDR3 region has 14 residues. Written as DNA, the CDR3 is TGTGCCATCAGTGAGGCGCAAGACTACAATGAAGCTTTCTTT. It yields the protein CAISEAQDYNEAFF.